Listed here are 13 T cell receptor beta chains from one sample, sequenced in a study of T cell changes during pregnancy in multiple sclerosis. The data were produced by immunoSEQ multiplex PCR, yet TCRdb's version contains in-frame clones alone and is incomplete. The sample has about 75,000 clones; roughly 90% are singletons. The sample in question was peripheral blood, obtained in the first trimester of pregnancy. Receptor source: a female donor in good health, enrolled as a control in a pregnancy study.

The J gene is TRBJ2-7, the V gene TRBV7-9; D is perhaps TRBD2 (6 bases). Germline-derived CDR1 and CDR2 are SEHNR and FQNEAQ (reference sequence). The CDR3 spans 13 residues. Trimming took off 5 bases at V and 3 bases at J, with 11 bases between the two ends. The DNA of the CDR3 is TGTGCCAGCAGCCCGGGACTTAACTACGAGCAGTACTTC. Translated: CASSPGLNYEQYF.

The chain has TRBV6-5 and TRBJ1-1, with TRBD1 identical over 8 bases. V shed 4 bases and J 6 bases; nucleotides not matched to a gene: 7. The CDR3 consists of 14 residues. CDR1 and CDR2 (germline): MNHEY, SVGAGI. The CDR3 DNA reads as TGTGCCAGCAGTTCGACAGGGGAAGGGGCTGAAGCTTTCTTT. Translating gives CASSSTGEGAEAFF.

The chain employs TRBV5-1 and TRBJ2-7; 12 bases align to TRBD2. The CDR3 is 16 amino acids. CDR1 is SGHRS and CDR2 is YFSETQ in the germline V gene. After removal of 4 bases from V and 2 bases from J, the junction contained 7 bases not matched to a gene. CDR3 loop: CASSERLAGVPYEQYF. CDR3 coding DNA: TGCGCCAGCAGCGAACGACTAGCGGGAGTGCCCTACGAGCAGTACTTC. Full variable domain (outside the CDR3, taken from reference TRBV5-1 and TRBJ2-7): KAGVTQTPRYLIKTRGQQVTLSCSPISGHRSVSWYQQTPGQGLQFLFEYFSETQRNKGNFPGRFSGRQFSNSRSEMNVSTLELGDSALYLCASSERLAGVPYEQYFGPGTRLTVT.

V gene TRBV28 combines with J gene TRBJ1-3; 12 positions agree with TRBD1. This CDR3 comprises 15 residues. The V gene's germline CDR1 is MDHEN and CDR2 SYDVKM. After removal of 5 bases from V and 7 bases from J, the junction contained 6 bases not matched to a gene. CDR3 sequence reads: CASSATGTGGNTIYF. CDR3 bases: TGTGCCAGCAGTGCTACCGGGACAGGGGGCAACACCATATATTTT. Full variable domain (outside the CDR3, taken from reference TRBV28 and TRBJ1-3): DVKVTQSSRYLVKRTGEKVFLECVQDMDHENMFWYRQDPGLGLRLIYFSYDVKMKEKGDIPEGYSVSREKKERFSLILESASTNQTSMYLCASSATGTGGNTIYFGEGSWLTVV.

The rearrangement links TRBV19 to TRBJ1-5; the match to TRBD1 covers 10 bases. This CDR3 spans 15 amino acids. J gave up 6 bases and V 6 bases, and 8 bases lay outside the gene matches. Germline V lookup: CDR1 LNHDA, CDR2 SQIVND (reference sequence). In DNA form, the CDR3 reads TGTGCCAGTAGCGGACAGGGGGTGATTGGTCAGCCCCAGCATTTT. Residues: CASSGQGVIGQPQHF.

The chain carries TRBV5-1 and TRBJ2-1, with D possibly TRBD2 on 6 matching bases. V dropped 0 bases and J dropped 6 bases, with 10 bases sitting between them. The CDR3 has 14 residues. Germline assignment: CDR1 SGHRS and CDR2 YFSETQ. The CDR3, as DNA: TGCGCCAGCAGCTTGGGACTGGGAGGCAATGAGCAGTTCTTC. Translation gives CASSLGLGGNEQFF.

The chain uses TRBV18 and TRBJ1-1, with D possibly TRBD1 on 6 matching bases. This CDR3 region has 15 residues. The V and J ends lost 2 bases and 1 base respectively, with 11 bases between them. Germline V CDR1 and CDR2: KGHSH, LQKENI. The CDR3 DNA sequence: TGTGCCAGCTCACCAAACCAACAGGGGAACACTGAAGCTTTCTTT. Translating gives CASSPNQQGNTEAFF. Full variable domain (outside the CDR3, taken from reference TRBV18 and TRBJ1-1): NAGVMQNPRHLVRRRGQEARLRCSPMKGHSHVYWYRQLPEEGLKFMVYLQKENIIDESGMPKERFSAEFPKEGPSILRIQQVVRGDSAAYFCASSPNQQGNTEAFFGQGTRLTVV.

This chain links TRBV27 with TRBJ2-7; 7 positions agree with TRBD1. Germline CDR1 and CDR2: MNHEY and SMNVEV (reference sequence). J was trimmed by 2 bases and V by 10 bases; bases with no gene match: 26. The CDR3 covers 19 residues. Here the CDR3 DNA reads TGTGCCATCCCGGCCGACCGAACCCGCTGGACAGGACCTACCTACGAGCAGTACTTC. Translating gives CAIPADRTRWTGPTYEQYF.

The chain is built from TRBV6-5 and TRBJ2-1, with 7 bases that match TRBD2. The CDR3 contains 15 residues. The germline gives CDR1 MNHEY, CDR2 SVGAGI. V was clipped by 2 bases and J by 0 bases; unmatched bases: 1. DNA of the CDR3: TGTGCCAGCAGTTACGGGGGGGGCTCCTACAATGAGCAGTTCTTC. Protein: CASSYGGGSYNEQFF.

The genes are TRBV9 and TRBJ1-1, with 7 bases that match TRBD1. Germline loops: CDR1 SGDLS, CDR2 YYNGEE. V trimming: 3 bases; J trimming: 3 bases; junction bases outside the gene matches: 5. CDR3 length equals 14 residues. In DNA form, the CDR3 reads TGTGCCAGCAGCGCCCGGGACAGCTACACTGAAGCTTTCTTT. Translated, it gives CASSARDSYTEAFF. Full variable domain (outside the CDR3, taken from reference TRBV9 and TRBJ1-1): DSGVTQTPKHLITATGQRVTLRCSPRSGDLSVYWYQQSLDQGLQFLIQYYNGEERAKGNILERFSAQQFPDLHSELNLSSLELGDSALYFCASSARDSYTEAFFGQGTRLTVV.

The chain combines TRBV5-5 with TRBJ2-3; TRBD1 matches 7 bases. This CDR3 is built from 15 residues. With 3 bases clipped from V and 2 bases from J, the junction kept 6 bases outside the gene matches. Germline CDR1 and CDR2: SGHKS and YYEKEE (reference sequence). CDR3 protein: CASSYLQGYTDTQYF. CDR3 in DNA: TGTGCCAGCAGCTACTTACAGGGGTACACAGATACGCAGTATTTT.

This chain links TRBV5-1 with TRBJ2-1, with 8 bases matching TRBD2. Trimming removed 0 bases from V and 0 bases from J; junction bases left unmatched: 11. Per germline, CDR1 SGHRS and CDR2 YFSETQ. The CDR3 is made up of 19 amino acids. The CDR3 loop is CASSLGQAGGSSSYNEQFF. CDR3 DNA: TGCGCCAGCAGCTTGGGGCAGGCGGGGGGCTCGAGCTCCTACAATGAGCAGTTCTTC.

The gene calls are TRBV4-3 and TRBJ1-2; the match to TRBD1 covers 7 bases. V shed 0 bases, J shed 4 bases, and the junction held 5 bases outside the gene matches. The CDR3 covers 15 residues. Germline CDR1 and CDR2: LGHNA and YSLEER. CDR3: CASSQDPAGGYGYTF. In DNA form, the CDR3 reads TGCGCCAGCAGCCAAGATCCAGCAGGGGGCTATGGCTACACCTTC.